The 27 T cell receptor beta chains below all came from one sample that was sequenced in a study of CD8 T cells in ankylosing spondylitis. One entry per CDR3 protein, called by TCRdb with MiXCR from the 5' RACE reads. Found here are 150,000 to 200,000 distinct CDR3 sequences, around a tenth of them singletons; the top ten hold roughly 28%. Material for sequencing was blood, either unsorted or a sorted T cell fraction (not recorded which). The receptors were sampled from a male donor with ankylosing spondylitis or in good health (not recorded which).

This clonotype was counted only a few times. The chain is built from TRBV27 and TRBJ2-1, with 10 bases aligning to TRBD2. This CDR3 spans 12 amino acids. Germline V gene lookup returns CDR1 MNHEY and CDR2 SMNVEV (reference sequence). Trimming cost V 4 bases and J 13 bases; bases outside gene matches: 4. CDR3 in amino acids: CASSSSSGGQFF. The CDR3 nucleotides are TGTGCCAGCAGTTCGTCTAGCGGGGGACAGTTCTTC.

In this sample, this clonotype turned up many times. The chain combines TRBV6-5 with TRBJ1-6; the D is unclear. The V end was cut by 4 bases, the J end by 6 bases, with 10 bases between. The CDR3 extends over 14 amino acids. CDR1 and CDR2 from the germline V gene are MNHEY and SVGAGI. For the CDR3, the DNA is TGTGCCAGCAGTTTGACCGGCTCTAATTCACCCCTCCACTTT. Translation: CASSLTGSNSPLHF.

Of note for this clonotype: This clone may be a read error of a much larger clone one base away. The chain carries TRBV7-8 and TRBJ2-7; TRBD1 is a possible D gene (6 bases). The germline CDR1 and CDR2 sequences are SGHVS and FQNEAQ. There are 12 residues in the CDR3. Written as DNA, the CDR3 is TGTGCCCTAACGACAGGCCTCTACGCGCAGTACTTC. It codes for CALTTGLYAQYF. Variable domain in full (rest from reference TRBV7-8 and TRBJ2-7): GAGVSQSPRYKVAKRGQDVALRCDPISGHVSLFWYQQALGQGPEFLTYFQNEAQLDKSGLPSDRFFAERPEGSVSTLKIQRTQQEDSAVYLCALTTGLYAQYFGPGTRLTVT.

This clonotype was detected a few times. The rearrangement joins TRBV7-9 to TRBJ2-3, with TRBD1 as a possible D gene (5 bases). The CDR3 runs 14 residues. V lost 3 bases and J lost 0, with 7 bases in between. Germline assignment: CDR1 SEHNR and CDR2 FQNEAQ (reference sequence). Written as DNA, the CDR3 is TGTGCCAGCAGCTTGACAGTGAGCACAGATACGCAGTATTTT. Its protein product is CASSLTVSTDTQYF. Filled out from reference TRBV7-9 and TRBJ2-3, the complete variable domain reads DTGVSQNPRHKITKRGQNVTFRCDPISEHNRLYWYRQTLGQGPEFLTYFQNEAQLEKSRLLSDRFSAERPKGSFSTLEIQRTEQGDSAMYLCASSLTVSTDTQYFGPGTRLTVL.

The chain joins TRBV7-2 to TRBJ1-2; 7 bases line up with TRBD1. Germline CDR1 reads SGHTA; CDR2 reads FQGNSA. The J segment lost 2 bases and the V segment lost 5 bases, leaving 5 bases of the junction unmatched. The CDR3 covers 14 residues. CDR3: CASSREQGNYGYTF. The DNA of the CDR3 is TGTGCCAGCAGCCGAGAACAGGGGAACTATGGCTACACCTTC.

This chain connects TRBV7-2 to TRBJ2-7, with unresolved D. The V end was cut by 2 bases, the J end by 5 bases, with 10 bases between. The germline V gene has CDR1 SGHTA and CDR2 FQGNSA. CDR3 length: 13 amino acids. In DNA, the CDR3 is TGTGCCAGCAGCTTATCTTCTAGGAACGAGCAGTACTTC. As protein: CASSLSSRNEQYF.

This clonotype was seen many times. The chain links TRBV12-3 or TRBV12-4 to TRBJ2-3, with 9 bases that match TRBD2. The CDR3 runs 16 residues. The junction had 7 bases not matched to a gene; V was cut back by 2 bases and J by 4 bases. DNA for the CDR3: TGTGCCAGCAGTTTAAAGGGCGGGGGGGCGCCAGATACGCAGTATTTT. As protein: CASSLKGGGAPDTQYF.

This clonotype came up many times. The CDR3 nucleotides read TGCAGTGCTCCCCGACTAGCGGGGAACCCTAGCACAGATACGCAGTATTTT. Amino acid sequence: CSAPRLAGNPSTDTQYF. This chain joins TRBV20-1 and TRBJ2-3; 11 positions match TRBD2. V lost 5 bases to trimming and J lost 0 bases; unmatched junction nucleotides: 10. This CDR3 has 17 amino acids. The germline V gene encodes CDR1 DFQATT and CDR2 SNEGSKA (reference sequence).

This clonotype turned up a few times. This chain connects TRBV2 to TRBJ1-1; D is perhaps TRBD1 (5 bases). The germline V gene encodes CDR1 SNHLY and CDR2 FYNNEI. Trimming took off 6 bases at V and 5 bases at J, with 16 bases between the two ends. The CDR3 has 14 residues. The CDR3 sequence is CASRALPTETEAFF. CDR3 in DNA: TGTGCCAGCAGGGCCCTCCCGACAGAAACTGAAGCTTTCTTT.

This clonotype was seen at least ten times. The chain couples TRBV15 to TRBJ2-1; D tentatively fits TRBD1 or TRBD2 (7 bases each). The CDR3 has 14 amino acids. Germline assignment: CDR1 LNHNV and CDR2 YYDKDF (reference sequence). V was cut by 6 bases and J by 5 bases, with 14 bases left in between. CDR3 in amino acids: CATRQGRADNEQFF. CDR3 bases: TGTGCCACCAGACAGGGGAGGGCCGACAATGAGCAGTTCTTC.

This clonotype was recorded at least ten times. The chain has TRBV2 and TRBJ2-1; D not certain. From germline, CDR1 is SNHLY and CDR2 FYNNEI. The CDR3 runs to 15 residues. The V gene lost 5 bases and the J gene lost 0 bases, with 11 bases spanning the gap. CDR3 bases: TGTGCCAGCAGTAAACCTAAGAGCTCCTACAATGAGCAGTTCTTC. As protein: CASSKPKSSYNEQFF.

There are many counts of this clonotype. This chain joins TRBV12-3 or TRBV12-4 and TRBJ1-2; 8 nucleotides agree with TRBD1. Germline trimming cut 4 bases from V and 6 bases from J; bases unmatched to any gene: 13. This CDR3 spans 16 amino acids. The DNA of the CDR3 is TGTGCCAGCAGTTCCGGGCCCCAGGGGGCTAGAGATGGCTACACCTTC. Protein: CASSSGPQGARDGYTF.

In this sample, this clonotype turned up many times. The rearrangement joins TRBV29-1 to TRBJ2-7; D gene ambiguous. The CDR3 loop spans 11 amino acids. V was trimmed by 0 bases and J by 3 bases, leaving 3 bases between them. The germline CDR1 and CDR2 sequences are SQVTM and ANQGSEA. CDR3 sequence reads: CSVEEVYEQYF. The DNA for the CDR3 is TGCAGCGTTGAAGAGGTCTACGAGCAGTACTTC.

This clonotype was recorded at least ten times. The V and J genes are TRBV3-1 and TRBJ1-1; 8 bases map to TRBD1. CDR1 LGHDT and CDR2 YNNKEL come from the germline V gene (reference sequence). There are 15 residues in the CDR3. The junction had 10 bases not matched to a gene; V was cut back by 2 bases and J by 8 bases. CDR3: CASSQQPQGVIEAFF. The CDR3, as DNA: TGTGCCAGCAGCCAACAGCCACAGGGGGTCATAGAAGCTTTCTTT.

The table lists this clonotype with many counts. In nucleotides, the CDR3 is TGCAGCGTCGCGGGGACAGCCACCGGGGAGCTGTTTTTT. Encoded protein: CSVAGTATGELFF. This sequence joins TRBV29-1 and TRBJ2-2, with D possibly TRBD1 on 7 matching bases. There are 13 residues in the CDR3. Germline V CDR1 and CDR2: SQVTM, ANQGSEA. V was trimmed by 6 bases and J by 4 bases, leaving 12 bases between them.

This clonotype showed up many times. The chain uses TRBV29-1 and TRBJ2-7; weak D call: TRBD2 (5 bases). CDR1 and CDR2 from the germline V gene are SQVTM and ANQGSEA. V lost 4 bases and J lost 0, with 10 bases in between. The CDR3 contains 13 residues. This chain's CDR3 is CSVVSLASYEQYF. The DNA for the CDR3 is TGCAGCGTTGTTTCCCTAGCCTCCTACGAGCAGTACTTC.

The sample holds many counts of this clonotype. The J gene is TRBJ1-2, the V gene TRBV7-6, with D unresolved. The ends were cut back, 5 bases at V and 5 bases at J, with 15 bases in the middle. The germline CDR1 and CDR2 sequences are SGHVS and FNYEAQ. The CDR3 is made up of 14 amino acids. The CDR3 spells CASSPPGEGYGYTF. The CDR3 coding sequence is TGTGCCAGCAGCCCACCCGGGGAAGGGTATGGCTACACCTTC.

The chain uses TRBV5-4 and TRBJ2-2; weak D call: TRBD1 (6 bases). V shed 0 bases and J shed 1 base, with 13 bases lying between them. Germline V gene lookup returns CDR1 SGHNT and CDR2 YYREEE (reference sequence). The CDR3 has 17 amino acids. CDR3 amino acids: CASSLVPGAGNTGELFF. The DNA for the CDR3 is TGTGCCAGCAGCTTGGTGCCAGGGGCGGGGAACACCGGGGAGCTGTTTTTT.

The chain has TRBV4-3 and TRBJ2-5, with 7 bases lining up with TRBD2. With V trimmed by 0 bases and J by 3 bases, 7 bases remained unmatched. Per germline, CDR1 LGHNA and CDR2 YSLEER. The CDR3 covers 16 residues. CDR3 loop: CASSQDRAGPEETQYF. CDR3 sequence (DNA): TGCGCCAGCAGCCAAGATCGAGCGGGACCCGAAGAGACCCAGTACTTC.

This clonotype was seen at least ten times. The chain couples TRBV29-1 to TRBJ2-7; D not certain. The CDR3 totals 15 residues. CDR1 and CDR2 (germline): SQVTM, ANQGSEA. V was trimmed by 4 bases and J by 3 bases, leaving 19 bases between them. CDR3 nucleotides: TGCAGCGTTGGAACCCTAAGGGATCTCAGCTACGAGCAGTACTTC. Its translation is CSVGTLRDLSYEQYF.

The rearrangement links TRBV7-9 to TRBJ1-1; the D gene is possibly TRBD1 (5 bases). V was pared by 5 bases and J by 12 bases, with 19 bases between. Germline V gene sequence: CDR1 SEHNR, CDR2 FQNEAQ (reference sequence). CDR3 length equals 13 residues. The CDR3 bases are TGTGCCAGCAGCCCAATAAGCGGGGCCGAACCTTTCTTT. Its translation: CASSPISGAEPFF. Full variable domain (missing parts from reference TRBV7-9 and TRBJ1-1): DTGVSQNPRHKITKRGQNVTFRCDPISEHNRLYWYRQTLGQGPEFLTYFQNEAQLEKSRLLSDRFSAERPKGSFSTLEIQRTEQGDSAMYLCASSPISGAEPFFGQGTRLTVV.

V is TRBV11-1 and J is TRBJ1-1; maybe TRBD1 (6 bases). The germline V and J ends were trimmed by 1 base and 4 bases, with 10 bases remaining between them. Germline values: CDR1 SGHAT, CDR2 FQDESV (reference sequence). CDR3 length: 14 amino acids. This CDR3 reads CASSLGGGSTEAFF. CDR3 nucleotides: TGTGCCAGCAGCTTAGGGGGGGGCAGCACTGAAGCTTTCTTT.

This clonotype was detected ten times or more. V gene TRBV12-3 or TRBV12-4 combines with J gene TRBJ2-2, with D unresolved. V was trimmed by 1 base and J by 2 bases, leaving 11 bases between them. CDR3 length equals 16 residues. This CDR3 is CASSLETRANTGELFF. CDR3 nucleotides: TGTGCCAGCAGTTTAGAGACACGAGCTAACACCGGGGAGCTGTTTTTT.

This clonotype was counted at least ten times. This sequence joins TRBV12-3 or TRBV12-4 and TRBJ1-1; no reliable D call. V dropped 5 bases and J dropped 4 bases, with 17 bases sitting between them. The length of the CDR3 is 15 residues. CDR3 in amino acids: CASSPPWALGTEAFF. Written as DNA, the CDR3 is TGTGCCAGCAGTCCCCCATGGGCCTTGGGCACTGAAGCTTTCTTT.

The CDR3 loop reads CASSKTSGGDNEQFF. CDR3 DNA: TGTGCCAGCAGTAAGACTAGCGGGGGGGACAATGAGCAGTTCTTC. This sequence joins TRBV7-2 and TRBJ2-1; 14 bases are shared with TRBD2. This CDR3 region has 15 residues. After removal of 6 bases from V and 5 bases from J, the junction contained 3 bases not matched to a gene. Germline V gene sequence: CDR1 SGHTA, CDR2 FQGNSA. Based on the CDR3 plus reference TRBV7-2 and TRBJ2-1, the full variable domain is GAGVSQSPSNKVTEKGKDVELRCDPISGHTALYWYRQSLGQGLEFLIYFQGNSAPDKSGLPSDRFSAERTGGSVSTLTIQRTQQEDSAVYLCASSKTSGGDNEQFFGPGTRLTVL.

This clonotype was found many times. The chain recombines TRBV7-8 with TRBJ2-2; TRBD1 matches at 7 bases. V was pared by 5 bases and J by 7 bases, with 4 bases of the junction left unmatched. CDR1 and CDR2 (germline): SGHVS, FQNEAQ. The CDR3 is 13 amino acids. The CDR3 sequence: CASSGYRGGELFF. The CDR3 DNA reads as TGTGCCAGCAGCGGCTACAGGGGCGGGGAGCTGTTTTTT.

There are a few counts of this clonotype. This chain connects TRBV20-1 to TRBJ2-2; 12 bases align to TRBD2. The germline CDR1 and CDR2 sequences are DFQATT and SNEGSKA (reference sequence). Trimming removed 3 bases from V and 2 bases from J; junction bases left unmatched: 7. The CDR3 covers 17 residues. The chain's CDR3 is CSASRSSGGANTGELFF. In DNA, the CDR3 is TGCAGTGCTAGTCGCTCTAGCGGGGGGGCCAACACCGGGGAGCTGTTTTTT.